Listed here are 13 T cell receptor beta chains from one sample, sequenced in a study of CD8+ T cells in alopecia areata. RNA was isolated and reverse transcribed to cDNA, the sequencing template. Measured with immunoSEQ multiplex PCR; TCRdb has only the in-frame clones, and not every one. The table lists 200,000 to 300,000 clones, with no singletons. CD4, CD8alpha, NKG2D, NKG2ACE and other markers were used to sort pooled cutaneous lymph node cells. Material for sequencing was CD4+ T cells sorted from a lymph node. The receptors come from a C3H/HeJ mouse with alopecia areata. The MHC haplotype of this mouse line is H2-k.

With respect to this clone: Gene labels here are mouse ones. CDR3 bases read: TGTGCCTGGAGCTGGGGGGCTAACCAAGAC. It is translated as CAWSWGANQD. The entire CDR3 protein reads CAWSWGANQDTQYF. The V gene is TRBV31, the J gene TRBJ2-5; TRBD2 matches at 8 bases. The read terminates 4 residues ahead of where the CDR3 ends, so the germline J gene completes it. CDR3 length: 14 amino acids. V lost 3 bases, J lost 0 bases, and 2 bases stayed unmatched. Germline V gene lookup returns CDR1 GKSSPN and CDR2 SITVG.

This clone has only a few counts. The germline and genes are mouse ones. Read data end 4 residues before the CDR3 end; the end is taken from the germline J gene. This chain joins TRBV19 and TRBJ2-3; D possibly corresponds to TRBD2 (5 bases). CDR3 length: 15 amino acids. CDR1 and CDR2 from the germline V gene are FNHDT and SITEND (reference sequence). V was shortened by 1 base and J by 0 bases, with 9 bases between the two germline ends. The CDR3 DNA, read in part, is TGTGCCAGCAGTATAAGACTGTTAAGTGCAGAA. It encodes CASSIRLLSAE. The whole CDR3 protein is CASSIRLLSAETLYF.

A remark on this clone: Mouse gene names and germline throughout. The CDR3 end falls 4 residues outside the read, so it is completed with the germline J gene. V and J are TRBV13-1 and TRBJ2-5; 11 bases map to TRBD1. The CDR3 has 15 amino acids. Germline V gene data show CDR1 as NSHNY and CDR2 as SYGAGN. CDR3 region: CASSSWTGGRDTQYF. The CDR3 bases that were read are TGTGCCAGCAGTAGTTGGACAGGGGGCCGAGAC.

This clone was detected only a few times. The gene names given are mouse names. The read terminates 4 residues ahead of where the CDR3 ends, so the germline J gene completes it. The chain couples TRBV13-3 to TRBJ2-5, with D perhaps matching TRBD1 (6 bases). This CDR3 comprises 14 residues. V was cut by 5 bases and J by 2 bases, with 12 bases left in between. In germline, CDR1 is NNHDY, CDR2 SYVADS. The DNA read from the CDR3 is TGTGCCAGCAGCCCCGGGACATCCCAAGAC. Encoded protein: CASSPGTSQD. The full-length CDR3 reads as CASSPGTSQDTQYF.

This clone was detected only a few times. Genes and germline come from the mouse. The CDR3 goes on 4 residues after the read ends, and that part is filled in from the germline J gene. The chain uses TRBV2 and TRBJ2-3; possible D gene TRBD1, 6 bases. Germline CDR1 is LGHNA and CDR2 is YSYQKL. V was trimmed by 4 bases and J by 0 bases, leaving 11 bases between them. The CDR3 has 15 residues. The part of the CDR3 DNA that was read is TGTGCCAGCAGCCCGGACAGCACTAGTGCAGAA. It translates to CASSPDSTSAE. The full CDR3 sequence reads CASSPDSTSAETLYF.

The table lists this clone with a few counts. Gene and germline names: mouse. This CDR3 is CTCSGTGTGGPETLYF. Incomplete CDR3 DNA: TGCACCTGCAGTGGAACCGGGACAGGGGGTCCAGAA. The chain joins TRBV1 to TRBJ2-3; the match to TRBD1 covers 11 bases. The observed sequence ends 4 residues before the CDR3 terminus, with the missing tail filled in from the germline J gene. The ends lost 4 bases at V and 4 bases at J; junction bases unmatched: 7. CDR1 and CDR2 (germline): NSQYPW, LRSPGD (reference sequence). The CDR3 covers 16 residues.

This clone was picked up a small number of times. The gene names given are mouse names. The read stops 4 residues short of the end of the CDR3; the missing end is completed from the germline J gene. This sample also contains other DNA sequences that code for the same CDR3. This chain joins TRBV13-3 and TRBJ2-5, with D possibly matching TRBD2 (6 bases). CDR3 length equals 13 residues. Germline V CDR1 and CDR2: NNHDY, SYVADS. The covered CDR3 bases are TGTGCCAGCAGTGATCCTGGGGCGGAC. Translation: CASSDPGAD. The whole CDR3 sequence is CASSDPGADTQYF.

This clone was seen more than once but under ten times. Gene names and germline refer to mouse. The read terminates 4 residues ahead of where the CDR3 ends, so the germline J gene completes it. The chain links TRBV5 to TRBJ2-5; 10 bases are a match to TRBD2. Germline loops: CDR1 LGHNA, CDR2 YNLKQL (reference sequence). This CDR3 has 17 amino acids. This CDR3 is CASSQDKGDWGVDTQYF. CDR3 DNA (partial): TGTGCCAGCAGCCAAGATAAGGGAGACTGGGGGGTAGAC.

Concerning this clone itself: Gene names refer to mouse genes. The CDR3 goes on 4 residues after the read ends, and that part is filled in from the germline J gene. The same CDR3 is also encoded by other DNA sequences in this sample. The V call is TRBV5, the J call TRBJ2-7, with D perhaps TRBD1 (5 bases). The CDR3 sequence is 12 residues long. Germline CDR1 is LGHNA and CDR2 is YNLKQL (reference sequence). This CDR3 reads CASSPQGYEQYF. The part of the CDR3 DNA that was read is TGTGCCAGCAGCCCTCAGGGATAT.

This clone turned up a few times. The listed genes are named as in mouse. The CDR3 goes on 4 residues after the read ends, and that part is filled in from the germline J gene. The chain uses TRBV31 and TRBJ1-2; possibly TRBD1 for D (5 bases). CDR1 is GKSSPN and CDR2 is SITVG in the germline V gene. The CDR3 has 13 amino acids. CDR3 sequence reads: CAWSAQGGSDYTF. The CDR3 bases that were read are TGTGCCTGGAGTGCCCAGGGCGGGTCC.

This clone was seen more than once but under ten times. The genes are named according to mouse. Read sequence stops 4 residues before the CDR3 end, and the germline J gene provides the missing end. V usage is TRBV1 and J usage is TRBJ2-4, with D possibly TRBD2 on 6 matching bases. The CDR3 has 13 residues. Trimming pared 6 bases from V and 0 bases from J, leaving 7 bases between. From germline, CDR1 is NSQYPW and CDR2 LRSPGD (reference sequence). The CDR3 DNA, read in part, is TGCACCTGCAGGGGGGGTAGTCAAAAC. Protein product: CTCRGGSQN. The full CDR3 is CTCRGGSQNTLYF.

This clone has only a few counts. Here the gene names and germline are mouse. The CDR3 end lies 4 residues beyond the end of the read and is filled in from the germline J gene. V and J are TRBV13-3 and TRBJ2-1; the D gene is possibly TRBD1 (6 bases). CDR1 is NNHDY and CDR2 is SYVADS in the germline V gene. This CDR3 has 13 amino acids. CDR3 sequence: CASSEQGKTEQFF. The CDR3 DNA, read in part, is TGTGCCAGCAGTGAACAGGGTAAGACT.

Points on this clone: These gene names are mouse names. Read sequence stops 4 residues before the CDR3 end, and the germline J gene provides the missing end. The rearrangement links TRBV5 to TRBJ1-2; 11 bases line up with TRBD1. The J segment lost 4 bases and the V segment lost 4 bases, leaving 5 bases of the junction unmatched. CDR3 size: 15 residues. Germline V lookup: CDR1 LGHNA, CDR2 YNLKQL (reference sequence). The CDR3 is CASSPGTGGTSDYTF. The CDR3 DNA, read in part, is TGTGCCAGCAGCCCCGGGACAGGGGGGACCTCC.